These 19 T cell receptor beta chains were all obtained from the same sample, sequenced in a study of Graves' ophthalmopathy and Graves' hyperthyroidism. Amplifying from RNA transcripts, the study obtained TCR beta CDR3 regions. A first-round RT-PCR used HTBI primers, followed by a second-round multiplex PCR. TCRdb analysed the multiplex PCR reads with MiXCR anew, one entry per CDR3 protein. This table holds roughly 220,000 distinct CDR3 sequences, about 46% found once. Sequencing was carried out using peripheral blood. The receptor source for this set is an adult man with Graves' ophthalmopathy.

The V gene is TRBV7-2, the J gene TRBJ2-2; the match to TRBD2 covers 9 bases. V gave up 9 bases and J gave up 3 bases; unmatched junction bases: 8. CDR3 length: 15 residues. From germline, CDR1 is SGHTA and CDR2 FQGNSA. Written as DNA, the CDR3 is TGTGCCAGTAGGTCTAGCGGGGTCGACACCGGGGAGCTGTTTTTT. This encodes CASRSSGVDTGELFF.

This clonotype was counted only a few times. The CDR3 coding sequence is TGTGCCAGCAGCGTAGGACAGGGGGACGACTATGGCTACACCTTC. Amino acid sequence: CASSVGQGDDYGYTF. The V gene is TRBV9, the J gene TRBJ1-2; 9 nucleotides match TRBD1. CDR1 SGDLS and CDR2 YYNGEE come from the germline V gene. The trim removed 0 bases at V and 3 bases at J, leaving 3 bases unmatched. CDR3 length equals 15 residues.

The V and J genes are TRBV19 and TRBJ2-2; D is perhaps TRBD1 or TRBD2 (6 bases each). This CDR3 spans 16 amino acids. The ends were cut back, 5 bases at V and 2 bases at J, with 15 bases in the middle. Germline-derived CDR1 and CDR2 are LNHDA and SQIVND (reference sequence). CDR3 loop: CASSGYAGQNTGELFF. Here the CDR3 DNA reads TGTGCCAGTAGTGGGTACGCGGGACAAAACACCGGGGAGCTGTTTTTT.

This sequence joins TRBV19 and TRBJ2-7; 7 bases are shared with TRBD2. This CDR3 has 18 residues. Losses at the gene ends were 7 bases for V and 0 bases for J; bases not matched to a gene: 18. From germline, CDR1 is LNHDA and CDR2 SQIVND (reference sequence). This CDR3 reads CASKGSASGTPSSYEQYF. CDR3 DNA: TGTGCCAGTAAAGGGTCGGCTAGCGGAACTCCAAGCTCCTACGAGCAGTACTTC.

The CDR3 loop is CATSSRKTGTYGYTF. DNA of the CDR3: TGTGCCACCAGCTCCCGAAAGACAGGGACTTATGGCTACACCTTC. The chain has TRBV15 and TRBJ1-2, with TRBD1 identical over 7 bases. V lost 5 bases and J lost 5; bases outside the gene matches: 11. There are 15 residues in the CDR3. From germline, CDR1 is LNHNV and CDR2 YYDKDF (reference sequence). Full variable domain (missing parts from reference TRBV15 and TRBJ1-2): DAMVIQNPRYQVTQFGKPVTLSCSQTLNHNVMYWYQQKSSQAPKLLFHYYDKDFNNEADTPDNFQSRRPNTSFCFLDIRSPGLGDTAMYLCATSSRKTGTYGYTFGSGTRLTVV.

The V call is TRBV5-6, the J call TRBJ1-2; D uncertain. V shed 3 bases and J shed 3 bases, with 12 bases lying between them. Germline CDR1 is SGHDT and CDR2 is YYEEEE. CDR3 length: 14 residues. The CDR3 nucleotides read TGTGCCAGCAGCTCTGGACGCCTATACTATGGCTACACCTTC. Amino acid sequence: CASSSGRLYYGYTF.

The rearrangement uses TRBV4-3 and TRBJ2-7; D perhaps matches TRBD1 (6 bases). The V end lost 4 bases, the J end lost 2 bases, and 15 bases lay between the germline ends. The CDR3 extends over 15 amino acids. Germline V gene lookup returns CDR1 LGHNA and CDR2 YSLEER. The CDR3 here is CASSPQQGRAYEQYF. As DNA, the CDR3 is TGCGCCAGCAGCCCCCAACAGGGCAGAGCCTACGAGCAGTACTTC.

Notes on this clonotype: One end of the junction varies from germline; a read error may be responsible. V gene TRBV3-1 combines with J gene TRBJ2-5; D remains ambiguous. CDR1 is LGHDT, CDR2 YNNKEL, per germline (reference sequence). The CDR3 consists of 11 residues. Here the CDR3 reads CASSLEETQHF. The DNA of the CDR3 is TGTGCCAGCAGCCTCGAAGAGACCCAGCACTTC.

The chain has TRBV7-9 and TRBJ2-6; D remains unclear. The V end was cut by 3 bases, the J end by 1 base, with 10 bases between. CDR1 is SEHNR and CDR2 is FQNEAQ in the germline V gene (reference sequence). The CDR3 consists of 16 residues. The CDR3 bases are TGTGCCAGCAGCTTGGAATCGGAATCTGGGGCCAACGTCCTGACTTTC. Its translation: CASSLESESGANVLTF.

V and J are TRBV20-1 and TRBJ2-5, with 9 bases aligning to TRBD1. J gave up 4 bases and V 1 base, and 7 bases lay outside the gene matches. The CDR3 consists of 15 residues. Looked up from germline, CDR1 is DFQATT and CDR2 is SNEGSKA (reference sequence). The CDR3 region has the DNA TGCAGTGCTAGAGTCCCCGGGACAGGGCGAGAGACCCAGTACTTC. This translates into CSARVPGTGRETQYF.

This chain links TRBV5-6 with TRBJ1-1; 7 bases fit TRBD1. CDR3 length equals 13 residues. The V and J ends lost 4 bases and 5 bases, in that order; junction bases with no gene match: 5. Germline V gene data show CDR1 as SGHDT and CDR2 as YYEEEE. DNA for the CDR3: TGTGCCAGCAGCCACAGGGGAGGGACTGAAGCTTTCTTT. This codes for CASSHRGGTEAFF.

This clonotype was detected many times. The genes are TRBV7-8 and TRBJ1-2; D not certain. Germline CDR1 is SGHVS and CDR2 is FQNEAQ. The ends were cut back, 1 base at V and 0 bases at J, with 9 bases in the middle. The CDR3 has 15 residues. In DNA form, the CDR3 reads TGTGCCAGCAGCTTAGTATCGGAGTCTAACTATGGCTACACCTTC. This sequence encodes CASSLVSESNYGYTF.

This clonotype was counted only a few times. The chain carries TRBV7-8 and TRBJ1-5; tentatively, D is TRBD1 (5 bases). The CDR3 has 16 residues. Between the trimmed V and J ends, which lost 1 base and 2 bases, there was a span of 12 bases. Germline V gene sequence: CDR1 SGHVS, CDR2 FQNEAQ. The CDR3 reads CASSLEGVNRNQPQHF. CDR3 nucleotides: TGTGCCAGCAGCTTAGAAGGGGTCAATCGCAATCAGCCCCAGCATTTT.

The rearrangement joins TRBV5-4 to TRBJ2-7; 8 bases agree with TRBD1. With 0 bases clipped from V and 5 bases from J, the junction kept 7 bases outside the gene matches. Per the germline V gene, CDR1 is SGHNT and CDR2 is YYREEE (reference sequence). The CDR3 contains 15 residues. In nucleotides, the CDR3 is TGTGCCAGCAGCTTGGAACAGGGGGTACGAGACGAGCAGTACTTC. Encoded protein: CASSLEQGVRDEQYF.

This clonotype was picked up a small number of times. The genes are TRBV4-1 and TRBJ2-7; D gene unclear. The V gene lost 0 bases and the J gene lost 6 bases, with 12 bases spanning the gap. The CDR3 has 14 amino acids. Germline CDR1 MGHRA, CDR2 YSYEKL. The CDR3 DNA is TGCGCCAGCAGCCAAGAAGTGAGTCAACGCGAGCAGTACTTC. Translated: CASSQEVSQREQYF.

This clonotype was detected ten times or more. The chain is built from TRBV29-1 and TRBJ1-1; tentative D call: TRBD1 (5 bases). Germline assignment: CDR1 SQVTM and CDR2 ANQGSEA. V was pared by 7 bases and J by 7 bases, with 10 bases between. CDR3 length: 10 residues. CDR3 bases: TGCAGCGGCAGGACATATGAAGCTTTCTTT. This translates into CSGRTYEAFF.

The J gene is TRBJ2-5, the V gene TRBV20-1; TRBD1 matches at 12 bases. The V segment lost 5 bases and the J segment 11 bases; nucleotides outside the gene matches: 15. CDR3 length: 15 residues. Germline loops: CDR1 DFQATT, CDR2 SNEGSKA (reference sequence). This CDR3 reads CSAGTGTGGPDTQYF. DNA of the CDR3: TGCAGTGCTGGTACCGGGACAGGGGGCCCAGATACGCAGTACTTC.

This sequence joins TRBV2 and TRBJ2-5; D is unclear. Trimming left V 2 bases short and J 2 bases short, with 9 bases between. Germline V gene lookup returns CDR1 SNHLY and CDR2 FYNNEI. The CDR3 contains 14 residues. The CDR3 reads CASSERSSQETQYF. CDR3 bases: TGTGCCAGCAGTGAAAGGTCGAGTCAAGAGACCCAGTACTTC.

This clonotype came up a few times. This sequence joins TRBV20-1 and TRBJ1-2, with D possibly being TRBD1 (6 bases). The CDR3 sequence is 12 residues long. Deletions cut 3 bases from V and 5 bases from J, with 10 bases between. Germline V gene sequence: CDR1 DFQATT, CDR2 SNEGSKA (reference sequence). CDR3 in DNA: TGCAGTGCTAGGCCGGGGGCATATGGCTACACCTTC. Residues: CSARPGAYGYTF.